The sequence of this T cell receptor beta chain was determined in a study of CD8 T cells in Susac syndrome. RNA amounts of about 0.45 to 1 ug underwent reverse transcription with random hexamers. TCRdb reprocessed the immunoSEQ multiplex PCR reads with MiXCR, giving one entry per CDR3 protein. The sample includes around 170,000 distinct CDR3 sequences, approximately 94% seen only once; the top ten take less than 0.15%. The clonotype originates from a human donor with Susac syndrome. What was sequenced was CD4+ T cells from PBMCs.

The CDR3 DNA is TGTGCCAGTAGTATAATGGACAGGGCGAAAGCTTTCTTT. Its translation: CASSIMDRAKAFF. The chain couples TRBV19 to TRBJ1-1; 8 bases fit TRBD1. The CDR3 consists of 13 residues. Per germline, CDR1 LNHDA and CDR2 SQIVND (reference sequence). V was clipped by 2 bases and J by 9 bases; unmatched bases: 5.